Described below is a single T cell receptor (beta chain) sequence and its context. These data belong to a study of blood T cell repertoires in COVID-19. Study summary: The analysed material was cDNA or gDNA that came from T cells, B-cell-depleted T cells, or PBMCs.

Germline V gives CDR1 SGHNT, CDR2 YYREEE (reference sequence). This CDR3 has 15 amino acids. Trimming shortened V by 7 bases and J by 3 bases, and 19 bases separated the two germline ends. The repertoire was sequenced with immunoSEQ multiplex PCR; TCRdb's copy has only in-frame clones and lacks some. The data hold some 200,000 clones, with more than 75% observed a single time. The V and J genes are TRBV5-4 and TRBJ2-5, with a possible D match to TRBD2 (6 bases). This TCR came from an elderly man with acute or convalescent COVID-19. The sample consisted of peripheral blood. CDR3 sequence: CASHTKAGRKETQYF. The CDR3 nucleotides are TGTGCCAGCCACACAAAAGCGGGTAGGAAAGAGACCCAGTACTTC.